The source of this T cell receptor beta chain is a study of blood T cell repertoires in COVID-19 (dated by TCRdb to the early 2020s). Describing the broader study: Samples covering the acute and convalescent phases of COVID-19 were provided by collaborators in the United States, Italy and Spain. The material from the prospective study consisted of cDNA or gDNA derived from T cells, B-cell-depleted T cells, or PBMCs. Deeply sampled blood TCRbeta repertoires from subjects exposed to, actively infected with, or recovered from COVID-19 were included in the dataset. A freely available public database, intended as a resource for researchers studying the immune response to SARS-CoV-2, is where the repertoires were released. The samples were drawn from two sources: the first 160 participants of the ongoing ImmuneRACE study, and 1,200 or so subjects contributed by 6 global collaborators. Nearly every sample came with metadata listing a de-identified subject ID, COVID-19 status, age in years and sex. HLA class I and class II types, where available, came from metadata supplied by the sample provider rather than from assay-based typing. The study at large found these results: The quantity of clinical and demographic metadata differed by source and by participant and was supplied without curation.

The collaborating institutions used their own protocols to collect whole blood in K2EDTA tubes. For TCRbeta analysis, collaborators shipped samples in one of three forms: frozen whole blood, isolated PBMCs, or DNA extracted from either of those sample types. The cysteine opens and the phenylalanine closes a CDR3 of 15 amino acids. CDR3 DNA is the only sequence kept; it has 45 bases, read in frame from the first base. The junction shows trimming of 2 bases on V and 2 bases on J, plus 12 bases between the germline ends. CDR1 and CDR2 are drawn from the germline V gene (reference sequence): LNHNV, YYDKDF. As for this clone: This receptor's antigen is unknown. The input lacks base qualities; no much larger clone sits a single base away.

TCRbeta CDR3 regions were amplified from genomic DNA by means of the immunoSEQ Assay, a bias-controlled multiplex PCR. The published analysis was carried out like this. The number of nucleated cells in each sample was estimated by amplification of reference gene primers within the assay. To quantify the absolute abundance of each unique TCRbeta CDR3 rearrangement, sequence reads were collapsed and filtered. Productive Simpson clonality was computed per sample as the square root of Simpson's diversity index over productive rearrangements. In its TCRdb copy, this immuneACCESS table keeps in-frame sequences only and misses some clones. Where compared with another copy, unresolved V genes explain less than half of these, and the others have no known cause. V and J calls plus clone size are reproduced from that table; the DNA served to infer D and trimming. The sample contains 65,000 or so clones, roughly 80% of them found a single time. The ten largest clones take up roughly 27% of the sample.

The material sequenced was peripheral blood. In this chain, TRBV15 is recombined with TRBJ1-2, with the D gene not confidently named. This sequence was found in a human donor in a cohort sampled during active COVID-19. The CDR3 region reads CATSRHLLTNYGYTF. In nucleotides, the sequence is TGTGCCACCAGCAGACACTTACTGACAAACTATGGCTACACCTTC.